This entry lists 32 T cell receptor beta chains sequenced from one sample in a study of blood T cell repertoires in COVID-19. Method: immunoSEQ multiplex PCR; TCRdb's copy keeps in-frame clones and lacks some. The sample yields roughly 340,000 clones, about 89% seen once. The sequencing input was peripheral blood. The receptors originated from a woman aged 30 to 39 with COVID-19, enrolled during active disease.

V is TRBV29-1 and J is TRBJ1-4; D uncertain. The CDR3 has 14 residues. Germline V gene data show CDR1 as SQVTM and CDR2 as ANQGSEA. Deletions cut 5 bases from V and 0 bases from J, with 10 bases between. CDR3 nucleotide sequence: TGCAGCGTTATGATCAGTGCAACTAATGAAAAACTGTTTTTT. The encoded protein is CSVMISATNEKLFF. Using reference TRBV29-1 and TRBJ1-4 for the parts outside the CDR3, the full variable domain is SAVISQKPSRDICQRGTSLTIQCQVDSQVTMMFWYRQQPGQSLTLIATANQGSEATYESGFVIDKFPISRPNLTFSTLTVSNMSPEDSSIYLCSVMISATNEKLFFGSGTQLSVL.

This clone was counted only a few times. This chain links TRBV6-5 with TRBJ2-6, with TRBD2 as a possible D gene (5 bases). This CDR3 region has 16 residues. Germline V lookup: CDR1 MNHEY, CDR2 SVGAGI. Trimming shortened V by 2 bases and J by 1 base, and 9 bases separated the two germline ends. In nucleotides, the CDR3 is TGTGCCAGCAGTTACGTTGGACTTTCTGGGGCCAACGTCCTGACTTTC. It specifies CASSYVGLSGANVLTF.

The chain combines TRBV28 with TRBJ1-5; the match to TRBD1 covers 11 bases. J gave up 5 bases and V 6 bases, and 6 bases lay outside the gene matches. The CDR3 spans 15 residues. In germline, CDR1 is MDHEN, CDR2 SYDVKM. The CDR3 coding sequence is TGTGCCAGCAGGATAGGACAGGGGGCCTATCAGCCCCAGCATTTT. This encodes CASRIGQGAYQPQHF.

The chain carries TRBV28 and TRBJ2-1, with D tentatively TRBD1 (6 bases). The germline V gene has CDR1 MDHEN and CDR2 SYDVKM. Trimming shortened V by 4 bases and J by 7 bases, and 23 bases separated the two germline ends. This CDR3 region has 17 residues. As DNA, the CDR3 is TGTGCCAGCAGTTCCATGAGGGCCGGCACAGGGAAGAATGAGCAGTTCTTC. Translation gives CASSSMRAGTGKNEQFF.

The chain couples TRBV5-4 to TRBJ1-2, with TRBD1 matching 10 bases. V gave up 4 bases and J gave up 9 bases; unmatched junction bases: 6. Germline V gene lookup returns CDR1 SGHNT and CDR2 YYREEE (reference sequence). CDR3 length: 13 residues. The CDR3 region is CASSPKDRGSYTF. CDR3 DNA: TGTGCCAGCAGCCCAAAGGACAGGGGGAGCTACACCTTC.

This chain uses TRBV20-1 with TRBJ1-6; D is unresolved. Germline values: CDR1 DFQATT, CDR2 SNEGSKA (reference sequence). V lost 3 bases, J lost 0 bases, and 9 bases lay in between. This CDR3 is built from 15 residues. The CDR3 region is CSASEPSSYNSPLHF. The CDR3 DNA reads TGCAGTGCTAGTGAACCGAGCTCCTATAATTCACCCCTCCACTTT.

V gene TRBV11-3 combines with J gene TRBJ2-7; 11 bases agree with TRBD2. V shed 3 bases and J 3 bases; nucleotides not matched to a gene: 4. Germline V gene data show CDR1 as SGHNT and CDR2 as YENEEA. The CDR3 is 15 amino acids. CDR3 sequence: CASSLAGTSGYEQYV. CDR3 DNA sequence: TGTGCCAGCAGCTTGGCCGGGACTAGCGGCTACGAGCAGTACGTC.

There are a few counts of this clone. The chain is built from TRBV7-9 and TRBJ1-1; weak D call: TRBD1 (5 bases). Germline V lookup: CDR1 SEHNR, CDR2 FQNEAQ (reference sequence). This CDR3 is 12 amino acids long. The ends were cut back, 5 bases at V and 8 bases at J, with 12 bases in the middle. The CDR3 nucleotides are TGTGCCAGCAGCGCCGACAGCCGCGAAGCTTTCTTT. This sequence encodes CASSADSREAFF. The whole variable domain, filled in from reference TRBV7-9 and TRBJ1-1, reads DTGVSQNPRHKITKRGQNVTFRCDPISEHNRLYWYRQTLGQGPEFLTYFQNEAQLEKSRLLSDRFSAERPKGSFSTLEIQRTEQGDSAMYLCASSADSREAFFGQGTRLTVV.

The chain has TRBV6-2 or TRBV6-3 and TRBJ2-7, with 9 bases fitting TRBD1. V trimming: 6 bases; J trimming: 2 bases; junction bases outside the gene matches: 8. This CDR3 is 15 amino acids long. Germline V gives CDR1 MNHEY, CDR2 SVGEGT. The CDR3 DNA reads TGTGCCAGCAGCTCCGGGACAGGGTATCCCTACGAGCAGTACGTC. Protein sequence: CASSSGTGYPYEQYV.

The rearrangement links TRBV24-1 to TRBJ1-5; a possible D gene is TRBD1 (6 bases). CDR3 length equals 14 residues. V lost 5 bases and J 2 bases, leaving 9 bases between the germline ends. Germline assignment: CDR1 KGHDR and CDR2 SFDVKD. CDR3 sequence (DNA): TGTGCCACCAGTGGAGGGGGGGGCAATCAGCCCCAGCATTTT. Translation: CATSGGGGNQPQHF.

This chain uses TRBV11-2 with TRBJ2-5, with 8 bases lining up with TRBD2. J lost 1 base, V lost 1 base, and 5 bases had no gene match. The CDR3 is 16 residues long. Germline values: CDR1 SGHAT, CDR2 FQNNGV. CDR3 sequence: CASSLGHGGVQETQYF. In nucleotides, the CDR3 is TGTGCCAGCAGCTTAGGGCACGGGGGGGTCCAAGAGACCCAGTACTTC.

The genes are TRBV28 and TRBJ1-2; D call uncertain. Deletions cut 3 bases from V and 1 base from J, with 3 bases between. In germline, CDR1 is MDHEN, CDR2 SYDVKM. The CDR3 length is 12 residues. CDR3 nucleotides: TGTGCCAGCAGTTTCGGTAACTATGGCTACACCTTC. Encoded protein: CASSFGNYGYTF.

This clone was seen only once. This sequence joins TRBV4-3 and TRBJ2-5; a possible D gene is TRBD1 (5 bases). The CDR3 sequence is 16 residues long. CDR1 and CDR2 (germline): LGHNA, YSLEER. V dropped 0 bases and J dropped 2 bases, with 13 bases sitting between them. The CDR3 nucleotides read TGCGCCAGCAGCCAAGAGGCCTGGGGCAGGCAAGAGACCCAGTACTTC. Its translation is CASSQEAWGRQETQYF.

This clone has a single count. The chain couples TRBV18 to TRBJ2-7, with 7 bases lining up with TRBD1. The CDR3 extends over 13 amino acids. Germline CDR1 KGHSH, CDR2 LQKENI. The V segment lost 6 bases and the J segment 6 bases; nucleotides outside the gene matches: 8. DNA of the CDR3: TGTGCCAGCTCCCCTAGGTCAGGGGGCGAGCAGTACTTC. Translation gives CASSPRSGGEQYF.

The V and J genes are TRBV6-5 and TRBJ2-7; a possible D gene is TRBD1 (5 bases). The CDR3 is 12 residues long. Trimming pared 7 bases from V and 3 bases from J, leaving 10 bases between. Germline V lookup: CDR1 MNHEY, CDR2 SVGAGI. This CDR3 is CASKDSRYEQYF. The CDR3 nucleotides read TGTGCCAGCAAAGACAGCCGCTACGAGCAGTACTTC.

The chain joins TRBV5-1 to TRBJ1-1, with 7 nucleotides matching TRBD1. The CDR3 has 16 amino acids. Germline V gives CDR1 SGHRS, CDR2 YFSETQ. Trimming cost V 3 bases and J 2 bases; bases outside gene matches: 10. CDR3 region: CASSYNGQGVNTEAFF. CDR3 in DNA: TGCGCCAGCAGCTACAACGGGCAGGGGGTTAACACTGAAGCTTTCTTT.

The chain uses TRBV24-1 and TRBJ2-1, with 7 positions matching TRBD2. CDR1 is KGHDR, CDR2 SFDVKD, per germline. J lost 0 bases, V lost 5 bases, and 6 bases had no gene match. CDR3 length: 16 residues. CDR3 DNA: TGTGCCACCAGTGGGCGGACTAGTGGCTCCTACAATGAGCAGTTCTTC. Residues: CATSGRTSGSYNEQFF.

The chain employs TRBV6-5 and TRBJ1-5; 7 nucleotides align to TRBD1. V shed 4 bases and J 0 bases; nucleotides not matched to a gene: 6. CDR1 and CDR2 from the germline V gene are MNHEY and SVGAGI. This CDR3 is built from 16 residues. CDR3 DNA sequence: TGTGCCAGCAGTTCCCGGGACAGCTATAGCAATCAGCCCCAGCATTTT. Protein product: CASSSRDSYSNQPQHF.

The rearrangement joins TRBV19 to TRBJ2-3; TRBD2 matches at 8 bases. Trimming took 7 bases from V and 8 from J; bases not matched to a gene: 8. The CDR3 extends over 13 amino acids. Germline-derived CDR1 and CDR2 are LNHDA and SQIVND (reference sequence). The CDR3 DNA follows: TGTGCCAGTAACGGGGGGGCGGGGTTTACGCAGTATTTT. Translated, it gives CASNGGAGFTQYF.

DNA for the CDR3: TGTGCCAGCAGCTCAGTTACCGGGACCTACGAGCAGTACGTC. Translating it yields CASSSVTGTYEQYV. The chain links TRBV7-2 to TRBJ2-7, with D perhaps matching TRBD2 (5 bases). CDR1 is SGHTA and CDR2 is FQGNSA in the germline V gene. Between the trimmed V and J ends, which lost 4 bases and 2 bases, there was a span of 12 bases. This CDR3 comprises 14 residues.

The chain links TRBV15 to TRBJ2-5; 9 bases are shared with TRBD1. Germline CDR1 is LNHNV and CDR2 is YYDKDF (reference sequence). Trimming took 5 bases from V and 4 from J; bases not matched to a gene: 5. CDR3 length: 14 amino acids. CDR3 nucleotides: TGTGCCACCAGCGTCAACAGGGGGCGAGAGACCCAGTACTTC. Translating it yields CATSVNRGRETQYF.

V is TRBV5-4 and J is TRBJ2-7; a possible D gene is TRBD2 (5 bases). The V gene's germline CDR1 is SGHNT and CDR2 YYREEE (reference sequence). Trimming took off 3 bases at V and 5 bases at J, with 9 bases between the two ends. The CDR3 totals 12 residues. Written as DNA, the CDR3 is TGTGCCAGCAGCTCAGGACTTGACGAGCAGTACGTC. Protein: CASSSGLDEQYV.

CDR3 loop: CASSLETGRINIQYF. In nucleotides, the CDR3 is TGCGCCAGCAGCTTGGAGACAGGGAGGATAAACATTCAGTACTTC. The V and J genes are TRBV5-1 and TRBJ2-4; weak D call: TRBD1 (7 bases). Trimming shortened V by 0 bases and J by 6 bases, and 13 bases separated the two germline ends. The CDR3 runs to 15 residues. Germline-derived CDR1 and CDR2 are SGHRS and YFSETQ.

The CDR3 loop reads CASSSGQARPTYNEQFF. The DNA of the CDR3 is TGTGCCAGCAGTTCCGGACAAGCCCGCCCAACCTACAATGAGCAGTTCTTC. This rearrangement joins TRBV27 to TRBJ2-1; D possibly corresponds to TRBD1 (5 bases). CDR1 and CDR2 from the germline V gene are MNHEY and SMNVEV (reference sequence). V lost 4 bases to trimming and J lost 2 bases, with 18 bases between them. The CDR3 has 17 residues.

This clone was found once. The CDR3 loop reads CASSYSADSSSQYF. CDR3 nucleotides: TGTGCCAGCAGTTACTCTGCGGACAGCTCCTCGCAGTATTTT. The chain combines TRBV6-2 or TRBV6-3 with TRBJ2-3, with D perhaps TRBD1 (6 bases). The germline V gene has CDR1 MNHEY and CDR2 SVGEGT. The V and J ends lost 0 bases and 10 bases respectively, with 14 bases between them. CDR3 length equals 14 residues.

This sequence joins TRBV6-5 and TRBJ1-1; D is ambiguous. The CDR3 is 11 residues long. CDR1 and CDR2 (germline): MNHEY, SVGAGI. The V gene lost 5 bases and the J gene lost 6 bases, with 7 bases spanning the gap. CDR3 sequence reads: CASSLQSEAFF. Here the CDR3 DNA reads TGTGCCAGCAGTCTACAGTCTGAAGCTTTCTTT.

The chain joins TRBV9 to TRBJ2-1; 11 nucleotides line up with TRBD2. V lost 3 bases and J lost 10; bases outside the gene matches: 9. The CDR3 consists of 15 residues. Germline V lookup: CDR1 SGDLS, CDR2 YYNGEE. The CDR3 loop is CASSEHSGGALEQFF. CDR3 DNA sequence: TGTGCCAGCAGCGAACATAGCGGGGGGGCTTTGGAGCAGTTCTTC. Variable domain in full (rest from reference TRBV9 and TRBJ2-1): DSGVTQTPKHLITATGQRVTLRCSPRSGDLSVYWYQQSLDQGLQFLIQYYNGEERAKGNILERFSAQQFPDLHSELNLSSLELGDSALYFCASSEHSGGALEQFFGPGTRLTVL.

V usage is TRBV4-3 and J usage is TRBJ1-4, with D unclear. V was shortened by 0 bases and J by 0 bases, with 17 bases between the two germline ends. CDR1 is LGHNA and CDR2 is YSLEER in the germline V gene. CDR3 length: 19 residues. CDR3 protein: CASSQEGLGRRATNEKLFF. The CDR3 DNA follows: TGCGCCAGCAGCCAAGAAGGCCTGGGCAGACGTGCAACTAATGAAAAACTGTTTTTT.

The chain is built from TRBV25-1 and TRBJ2-5, with 11 bases that match TRBD2. This CDR3 region has 18 residues. V gave up 3 bases and J gave up 0 bases; unmatched junction bases: 9. CDR1 MGHDK and CDR2 SYGVNS come from the germline V gene. The CDR3 here is CASSESSGGSEHQETQYF. CDR3 bases: TGTGCCAGCAGTGAGTCTAGCGGGGGGTCGGAACACCAAGAGACCCAGTACTTC.

This chain connects TRBV6-5 to TRBJ2-2, with 9 bases fitting TRBD1. Germline trimming cut 2 bases from V and 7 bases from J; bases unmatched to any gene: 5. This CDR3 region has 15 residues. Germline CDR1 and CDR2: MNHEY and SVGAGI. The CDR3 sequence: CASSYIQGAYGELFF. The CDR3 nucleotides read TGTGCCAGCAGTTACATACAGGGGGCATACGGGGAGCTGTTTTTT.

This clone was seen just once. The chain joins TRBV9 to TRBJ1-3; no clear D. Trimming left V 1 base short and J 4 bases short, with 12 bases between. Germline V gene lookup returns CDR1 SGDLS and CDR2 YYNGEE. The CDR3 sequence is 15 residues long. The CDR3 DNA follows: TGTGCCAGCAGCGTATCCCAGGAGGGAGGAAACACCATATATTTT. It is translated as CASSVSQEGGNTIYF. The variable domain in full, with the rest retrieved from reference TRBV9 and TRBJ1-3, is DSGVTQTPKHLITATGQRVTLRCSPRSGDLSVYWYQQSLDQGLQFLIQYYNGEERAKGNILERFSAQQFPDLHSELNLSSLELGDSALYFCASSVSQEGGNTIYFGEGSWLTVV.

The chain combines TRBV5-1 with TRBJ1-2; a possible D gene is TRBD1 (5 bases). This CDR3 has 15 residues. V gave up 0 bases and J gave up 4 bases, with 13 bases separating them. Germline assignment: CDR1 SGHRS and CDR2 YFSETQ. CDR3 sequence: CASSLVEGAGYGYTF. The DNA for the CDR3 is TGCGCCAGCAGCTTGGTTGAAGGGGCTGGCTATGGCTACACCTTC.